A selection of T cell receptor beta chains follows, all from one sample in a study of CD8 T cells in Susac syndrome. TCRdb used MiXCR to reprocess the immunoSEQ multiplex PCR reads, holding one entry per CDR3 protein. The data contain 190,000 or so distinct CDR3 sequences, 90% to 95% of them singletons. Sequencing was performed on CD4+ T cells from PBMCs. The receptors derive from a human donor with multiple sclerosis. Each CDR3 is given with its conserved first and last residue. A D gene is named only where the DNA matches it firmly. Size values are once, few and many counts, or a class for expanded clones, and some rows have none.

V gene	J gene	D gene	clone size	CDR3 protein	CDR3 DNA
TRBV5-1	TRBJ2-3	TRBD2	once	CASSLIPEAGIGDTQYF	TGCGCCAGCAGCTTGATTCCCGAAGCGGGAATCGGAGATACGCAGTATTTT
TRBV5-1	TRBJ1-5	NA	NA	CASAVYSNQPQHF	TGCGCCAGCGCCGTCTATAGCAATCAGCCCCAGCATTTT
TRBV5-1	TRBJ2-7	NA	NA	CASSLRENYEQYF	TGCGCCAGCAGCTTGCGGGAGAACTACGAGCAGTACTTC
TRBV19	TRBJ2-1	TRBD1	NA	CASSPDRFYNEQFF	TGTGCCAGTAGTCCGGACAGGTTTTACAATGAGCAGTTCTTC
TRBV29-1	TRBJ1-5	NA	NA	CSVGSSNQPQHF	TGCAGCGTTGGAAGTAGCAATCAGCCCCAGCATTTT
TRBV12-3/TRBV12-4	TRBJ2-2	NA	NA	CASSSSDTGELFF	TGTGCCAGCAGTTCGAGCGACACCGGGGAGCTGTTTTTT
TRBV20-1	TRBJ2-1	NA	NA	CSASVQAYNEQFF	TGCAGTGCTAGTGTCCAGGCCTACAATGAGCAGTTCTTC
TRBV30	TRBJ2-1	TRBD2	NA	CASGTSGSRREQFF	TGTGCCTCCGGGACTAGCGGGAGTCGGCGGGAGCAGTTCTTC
TRBV19	TRBJ2-5	TRBD2	few	CASSPLRGGAETQYF	TGTGCCAGTAGCCCCTTGCGGGGGGGTGCGGAGACCCAGTACTTC
TRBV29-1	TRBJ2-5	TRBD1	NA	CSVGQTRETQYF	TGCAGCGTGGGACAGACCAGGGAGACCCAGTACTTC
TRBV9	TRBJ2-3	NA	NA	CASRGTDTQYF	TGTGCCAGCAGGGGGACAGATACGCAGTATTTT
TRBV7-8	TRBJ2-7	NA	NA	CASSFSSAGTVVGQYF	TGTGCCAGCAGCTTCTCCTCAGCGGGCACCGTGGTTGGGCAGTACTTC
TRBV20-1	TRBJ2-1	NA	NA	CSAKAGRTHNEQFF	TGCAGTGCTAAGGCTGGTCGAACTCACAATGAGCAGTTCTTC
TRBV5-4	TRBJ2-5	TRBD2	few	CASSLSGVETQYF	TGTGCCAGCAGTCTTAGCGGGGTGGAGACCCAGTACTTC
TRBV20-1	TRBJ2-5	TRBD1	NA	CSAGQGSAQETQYF	TGCAGTGCTGGACAGGGGTCAGCCCAAGAGACCCAGTACTTC
TRBV5-1	TRBJ1-1	TRBD1	NA	CASSFTGETEAFF	TGCGCCAGCAGCTTTACAGGGGAGACTGAAGCTTTCTTT